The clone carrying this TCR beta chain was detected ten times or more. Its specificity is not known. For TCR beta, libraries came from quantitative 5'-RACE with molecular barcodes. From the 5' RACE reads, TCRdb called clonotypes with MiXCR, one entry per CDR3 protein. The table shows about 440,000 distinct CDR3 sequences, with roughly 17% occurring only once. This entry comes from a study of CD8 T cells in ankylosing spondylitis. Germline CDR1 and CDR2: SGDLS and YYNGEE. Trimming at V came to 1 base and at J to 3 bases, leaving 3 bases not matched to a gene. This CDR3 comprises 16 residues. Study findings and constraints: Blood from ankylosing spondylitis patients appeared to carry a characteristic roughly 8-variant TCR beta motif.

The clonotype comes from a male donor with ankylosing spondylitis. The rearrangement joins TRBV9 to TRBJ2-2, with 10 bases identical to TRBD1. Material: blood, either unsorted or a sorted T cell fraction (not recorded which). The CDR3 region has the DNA TGTGCCAGCAGCGTAAGAGGACAGGGGGACACCGGGGAGCTGTTTTTT. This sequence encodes CASSVRGQGDTGELFF.